This paragraph reports one T cell receptor beta chain. This entry comes from a study of shared clonotypes between healthy human individuals. Several immunoSEQ plates received, in even portions, the genomic DNA of each subset. Under the authors' procedure: Quality scores were absent from the junction-only immunoSEQ sequences, so filtering differed. Sequencing was performed with immunoSEQ multiplex PCR; in TCRdb, only in-frame clones are kept and a portion is missing. V, J and clone size derive from that table, while D and trimming were established from the DNA sequence. The sample has more than 2,000,000 clones; around nine tenths are singletons. This sequence was found in a man aged 18-30 years in good health. The source material was naive CD4+ T cells sorted from blood. Subset indicated: CD45RA+ positively selected.

CDR3 sequence: CASRPNLGGNQPQHF. The CDR3 DNA is TGTGCCAGCAGACCTAACCTGGGGGGAAATCAGCCCCAGCATTTT. V usage is TRBV5-8 and J usage is TRBJ1-5; TRBD1 might be the D (5 bases). With 5 bases removed from V and 4 bases from J, the gap between germline ends came to 16 bases. The length of the CDR3 is 15 residues. Per germline, CDR1 SGHTS and CDR2 YDEGEE. The whole variable domain, remainder taken from reference TRBV5-8 and TRBJ1-5, is EAGVTQSPTHLIKTRGQQATLRCSPISGHTSVYWYQQALGLGLQFLLWYDEGEERNRGNFPPRFSGRQFPNYSSELNVNALELEDSALYLCASRPNLGGNQPQHFGDGTRLSIL.